This T cell receptor (beta chain) was profiled in a study of blood T cell repertoires in COVID-19 (dated by TCRdb to the early 2020s). For the wider study: The collaborator samples originated in the United States, Italy and Spain and spanned the acute and convalescent phases of COVID-19. The repertoires were released in a freely available public database meant as a resource for research on the immune response to SARS-CoV-2. The samples were drawn from the first 160 participants of the ongoing ImmuneRACE study and from some 1,300 subjects provided by 6 global collaborators. The prospective study material was composed of cDNA or gDNA derived from T cells, B-cell-depleted T cells, or PBMCs. Where available, HLA class I and class II types were taken from metadata supplied by the sample provider and were not determined by assay-based typing. Subjects who had been exposed to COVID-19, were actively infected with it, or had recovered from it provided the deeply sampled blood TCRbeta repertoires that made up the dataset. Nearly every sample came with metadata listing a de-identified subject ID, COVID-19 status, age in years and sex.

The investigation overall reported the following: The quantity of clinical and demographic metadata differed by source and by participant and was supplied without curation.

The immunoSEQ Assay, a bias-controlled multiplex PCR, was used to amplify TCRbeta CDR3 regions from genomic DNA. The authors processed their data as follows. Nucleated cell counts per sample were estimated from amplification of reference gene primers within the assay. To quantify the absolute abundance of each unique TCRbeta CDR3 rearrangement, sequence reads were collapsed and filtered. For each sample, productive Simpson clonality was calculated as the square root of Simpson's diversity index over productive rearrangements. This is the immuneACCESS table as TCRdb keeps it, with only in-frame sequences that have V and J called. A part of the clones is gone; compared with another copy, unresolved V genes explain less than half, and the rest is unexplained. V, J and clone size were drawn from that table, and D and trimming were deduced from the DNA. A total of roughly 150,000 clones appear in this sample, more than 75% of them only once. 2.5% to 3% of the sample is held by the ten biggest clonotypes.

One collaborating source in Seattle enrolled patients while the patients were actively infected and followed the patients over time throughout the course of disease. Collaborating institutions collected whole blood in K2EDTA tubes following their own protocols. Collaborator samples were shipped for TCRbeta analysis as frozen whole blood, isolated PBMCs, or DNA extracted from either sample type. In regard to this clone: Its antigen specificity is not known. There are no base qualities to consult, and no much larger clone falls within one base.

The CDR3 numbers 18 residues from cysteine through phenylalanine. The retained sequence is limited to the CDR3, 54 bases, with the frame set at the first base. Reading the germline V gene gives CDR1 MNHEY and CDR2 SVGEGT. V lost 4 bases and J lost 3 bases, and the count of bases not matched to a germline gene is 15. The sample was peripheral blood. The chain joins TRBV6-2 or TRBV6-3 to TRBJ2-7, with 10 bases aligning to TRBD2. The receptor was derived from an elderly woman with COVID-19, enrolled during active disease. Here is the DNA: TGTGCCAGCAGTTCCTATTTACTAGCGGGATGGTCCGGCTACGAGCAGTACTTC. The encoded protein is CASSSYLLAGWSGYEQYF.